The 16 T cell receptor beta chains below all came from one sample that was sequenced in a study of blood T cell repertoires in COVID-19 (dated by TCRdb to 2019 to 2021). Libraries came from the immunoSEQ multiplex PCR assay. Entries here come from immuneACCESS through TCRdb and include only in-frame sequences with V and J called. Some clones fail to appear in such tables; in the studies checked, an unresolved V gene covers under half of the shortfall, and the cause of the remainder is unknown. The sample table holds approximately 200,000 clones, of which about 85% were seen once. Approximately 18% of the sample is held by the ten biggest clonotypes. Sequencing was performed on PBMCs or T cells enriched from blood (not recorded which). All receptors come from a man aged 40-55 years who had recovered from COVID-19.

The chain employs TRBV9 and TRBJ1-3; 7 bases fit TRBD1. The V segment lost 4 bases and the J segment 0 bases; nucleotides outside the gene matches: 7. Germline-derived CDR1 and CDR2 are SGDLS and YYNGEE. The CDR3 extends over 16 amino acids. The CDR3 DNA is TGTGCCAGCAGCAACCAGAGACAGGGCTCTGGAAACACCATATATTTT. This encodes CASSNQRQGSGNTIYF.

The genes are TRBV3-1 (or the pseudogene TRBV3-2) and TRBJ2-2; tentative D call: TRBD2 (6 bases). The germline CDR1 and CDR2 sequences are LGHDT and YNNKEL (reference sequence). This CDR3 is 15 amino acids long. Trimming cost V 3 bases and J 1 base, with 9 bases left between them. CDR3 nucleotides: TGTGCCAGCAGCCACCGGGACTTGAACACCGGGGAGCTGTTTTTT. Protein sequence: CASSHRDLNTGELFF.

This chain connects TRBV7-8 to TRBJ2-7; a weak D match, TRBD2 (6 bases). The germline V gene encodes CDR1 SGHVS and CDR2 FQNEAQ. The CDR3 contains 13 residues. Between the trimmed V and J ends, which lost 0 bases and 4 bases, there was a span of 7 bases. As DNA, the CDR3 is TGTGCCAGCAGCTTAGCCCGGGGGTACGAGCAGTACTTC. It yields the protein CASSLARGYEQYF.

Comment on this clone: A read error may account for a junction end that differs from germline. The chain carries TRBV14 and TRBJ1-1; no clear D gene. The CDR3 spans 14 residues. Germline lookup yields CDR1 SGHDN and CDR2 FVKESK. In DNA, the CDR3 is TGTGTCAGCAGCCAAGATTGGAGGAACACTGAAGCTTTCTTT. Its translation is CVSSQDWRNTEAFF.

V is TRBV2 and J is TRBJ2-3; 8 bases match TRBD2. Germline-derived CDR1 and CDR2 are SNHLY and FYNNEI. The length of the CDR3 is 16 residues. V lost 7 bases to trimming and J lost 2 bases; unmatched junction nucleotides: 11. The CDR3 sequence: CASTGGQRGPTDTQYF. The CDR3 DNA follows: TGTGCCAGCACTGGGGGCCAGCGGGGGCCCACAGATACGCAGTATTTT.

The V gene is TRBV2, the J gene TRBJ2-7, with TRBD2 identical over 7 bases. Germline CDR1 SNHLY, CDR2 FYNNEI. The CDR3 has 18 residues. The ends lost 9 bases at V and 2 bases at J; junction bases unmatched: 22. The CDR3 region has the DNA TGTGCCAGTAGATTGGCGTCTTTTGGGTTCAGCGGGACCTACGAGCAGTACTTC. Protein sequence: CASRLASFGFSGTYEQYF.

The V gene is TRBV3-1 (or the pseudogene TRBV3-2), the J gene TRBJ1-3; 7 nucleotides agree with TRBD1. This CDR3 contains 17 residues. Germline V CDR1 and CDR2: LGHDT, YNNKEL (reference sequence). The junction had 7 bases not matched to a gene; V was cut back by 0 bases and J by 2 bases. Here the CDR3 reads CASSQDHPGTAGNTIYF. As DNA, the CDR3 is TGTGCCAGCAGCCAAGACCACCCCGGGACAGCTGGAAACACCATATATTTT.

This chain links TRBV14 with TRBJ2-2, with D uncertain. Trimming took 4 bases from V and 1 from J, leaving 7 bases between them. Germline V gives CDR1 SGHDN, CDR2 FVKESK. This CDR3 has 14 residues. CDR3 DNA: TGTGCCAGCAGCCCCTCAGGGAACACCGGGGAGCTGTTTTTT. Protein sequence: CASSPSGNTGELFF.

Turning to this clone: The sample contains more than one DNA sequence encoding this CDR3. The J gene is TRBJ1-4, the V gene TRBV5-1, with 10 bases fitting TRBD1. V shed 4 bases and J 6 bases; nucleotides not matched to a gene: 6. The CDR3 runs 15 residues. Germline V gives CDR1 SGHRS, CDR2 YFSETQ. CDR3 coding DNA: TGCGCCAGCAGCCTATCCGGGACAGGGGATGAAAAACTGTTTTTT. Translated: CASSLSGTGDEKLFF.

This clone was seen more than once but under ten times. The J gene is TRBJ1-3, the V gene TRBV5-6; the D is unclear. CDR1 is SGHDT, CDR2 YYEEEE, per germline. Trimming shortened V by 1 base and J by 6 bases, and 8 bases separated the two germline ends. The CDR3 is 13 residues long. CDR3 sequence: CASSLWSVNTIYF. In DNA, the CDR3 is TGTGCCAGCAGCTTGTGGTCAGTAAACACCATATATTTT.

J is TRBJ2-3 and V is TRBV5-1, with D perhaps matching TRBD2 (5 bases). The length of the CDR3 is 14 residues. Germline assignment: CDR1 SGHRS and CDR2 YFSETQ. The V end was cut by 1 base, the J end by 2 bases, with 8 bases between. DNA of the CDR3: TGCGCCAGCAGCTTGAGTCTAGCCACAGATACGCAGTATTTT. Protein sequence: CASSLSLATDTQYF.

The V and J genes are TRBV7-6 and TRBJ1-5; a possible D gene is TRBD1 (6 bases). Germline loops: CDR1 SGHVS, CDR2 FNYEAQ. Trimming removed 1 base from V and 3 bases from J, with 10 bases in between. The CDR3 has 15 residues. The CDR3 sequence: CASSLGRGHNQPQHF. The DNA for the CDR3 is TGTGCCAGCAGCTTAGGCAGGGGACACAATCAGCCCCAGCATTTT.

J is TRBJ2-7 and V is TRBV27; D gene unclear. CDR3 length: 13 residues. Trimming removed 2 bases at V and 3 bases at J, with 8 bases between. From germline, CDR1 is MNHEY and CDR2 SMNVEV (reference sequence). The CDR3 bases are TGTGCCAGCAGTTTAACTTCGGGCTACGAGCAGTACTTC. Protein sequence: CASSLTSGYEQYF.

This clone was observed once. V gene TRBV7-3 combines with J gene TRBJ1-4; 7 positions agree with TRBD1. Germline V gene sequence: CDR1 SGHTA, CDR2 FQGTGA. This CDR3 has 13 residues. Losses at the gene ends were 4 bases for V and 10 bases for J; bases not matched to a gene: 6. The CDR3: CASSSGTDGKLFF. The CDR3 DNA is TGTGCCAGCAGCTCAGGGACAGATGGAAAACTGTTTTTT.

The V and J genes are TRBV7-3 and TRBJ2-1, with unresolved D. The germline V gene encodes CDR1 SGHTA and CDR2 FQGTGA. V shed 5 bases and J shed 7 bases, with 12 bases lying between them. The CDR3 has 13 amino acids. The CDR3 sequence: CASSPPLVNEQFF. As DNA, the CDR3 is TGTGCCAGCAGCCCTCCCCTTGTTAATGAGCAGTTCTTC. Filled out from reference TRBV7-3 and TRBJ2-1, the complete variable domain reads GAGVSQTPSNKVTEKGKYVELRCDPISGHTALYWYRQSLGQGPEFLIYFQGTGAADDSGLPNDRFFAVRPEGSVSTLKIQRTERGDSAVYLCASSPPLVNEQFFGPGTRLTVL.

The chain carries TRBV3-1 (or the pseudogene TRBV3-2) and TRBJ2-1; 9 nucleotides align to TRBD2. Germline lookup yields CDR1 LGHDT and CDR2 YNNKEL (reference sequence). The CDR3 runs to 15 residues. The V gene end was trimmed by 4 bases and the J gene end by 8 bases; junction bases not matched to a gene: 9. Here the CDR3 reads CASSPSSSGVYEQFF. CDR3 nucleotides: TGTGCCAGCAGCCCTTCCTCTAGCGGGGTATATGAGCAGTTCTTC.